This T cell receptor (beta chain) is from a study of blood T cell repertoires in COVID-19. The overall study: Sites across the United States, Italy and Spain contributed samples from acute and convalescent COVID-19. Nucleic acid was either cDNA or gDNA, and it came from T cells, B-cell-depleted T cells, or PBMCs.

Per the original methods: Estimates of nucleated cell counts were drawn from the amplification of reference gene primers. The repertoire was sequenced with immunoSEQ multiplex PCR; TCRdb's copy has only in-frame clones and lacks some. From that table come the V and J calls and clone size; the DNA was used to work out D and trimming. The sample yields under 150,000 clones, approximately 88% seen once. Sequencing input: peripheral blood. The TCR comes from a human donor in a cohort sampled during active COVID-19.

CDR3 sequence reads: CSVERDRGLDGYTF. DNA of the CDR3: TGCAGCGTTGAACGGGACAGGGGTCTGGATGGCTACACCTTC. The rearrangement joins TRBV29-1 to TRBJ1-2; 10 positions match TRBD1. Germline V lookup: CDR1 SQVTM, CDR2 ANQGSEA. The length of the CDR3 is 14 residues. The V and J ends lost 2 bases and 6 bases, in that order; junction bases with no gene match: 6.